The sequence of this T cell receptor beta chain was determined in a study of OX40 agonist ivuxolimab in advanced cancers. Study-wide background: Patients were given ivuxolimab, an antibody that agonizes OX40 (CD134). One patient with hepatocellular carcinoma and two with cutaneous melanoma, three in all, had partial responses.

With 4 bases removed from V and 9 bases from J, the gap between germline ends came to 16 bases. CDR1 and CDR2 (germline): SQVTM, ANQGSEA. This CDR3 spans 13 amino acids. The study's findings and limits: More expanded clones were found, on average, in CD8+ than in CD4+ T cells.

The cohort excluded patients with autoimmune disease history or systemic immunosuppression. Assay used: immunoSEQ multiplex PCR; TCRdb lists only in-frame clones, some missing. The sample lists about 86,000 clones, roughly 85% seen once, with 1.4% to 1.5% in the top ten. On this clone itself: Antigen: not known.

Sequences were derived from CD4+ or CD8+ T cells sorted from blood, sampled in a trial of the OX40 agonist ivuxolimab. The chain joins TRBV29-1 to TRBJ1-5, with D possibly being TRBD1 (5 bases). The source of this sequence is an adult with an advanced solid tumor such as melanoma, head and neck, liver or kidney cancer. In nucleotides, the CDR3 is TGCAGCGTTGCGGGTGACAGTTCCGGGCCCCAGCATTTT. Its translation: CSVAGDSSGPQHF.